This TCR beta chain appears in the sequencing data of a study of cytomegalovirus exposure and HLA in healthy donors. Germline lookup yields CDR1 GTSNPN and CDR2 SVGIG (reference sequence). This CDR3 comprises 14 residues. Trimming took 1 base from V and 9 from J, leaving 13 bases between them. Study outcomes and limitations: The likely origin of a cluster of highly shared sequence variants was a sequencing artifact. For most TCR beta V segments, an earlier analysis put the productive rate at about 90% or about 30% of the time.

PCR involved 60 Vbeta and 13 Jbeta primers. TCRdb keeps only in-frame clones here, not all; method: immunoSEQ multiplex PCR. The data contain 80,000 to 130,000 clones, around 83% of them seen just once; the ten biggest clones take up roughly 1.2%. Of note for this clone: Antigen: not known.

This receptor was taken from a woman aged 18-29 years in good health and CMV-seronegative. The rearrangement joins TRBV30 to TRBJ1-6, with a weak D call TRBD1 (5 bases). The sample taken for sequencing was PBMCs. The CDR3 region is CAWSDWGAGSPLHF. Written as DNA, the CDR3 is TGTGCCTGGAGTGACTGGGGCGCTGGTTCACCCCTCCACTTT.